The 28 T cell receptor beta chains reported below all come from one sample, sequenced in a study of shared clonotypes between healthy human individuals. Profiled with immunoSEQ multiplex PCR; TCRdb holds only in-frame clones, not every one. The table lists roughly 300,000 clones, over 75% of them singletons, with 15% to 20% in the top ten. Sequencing was done on a sample of memory CD8+ T cells sorted from blood. Subset here: CD45RO+ cells pooled with CCR7-negative TemRA cells. All receptors come from a young man in good health.

The chain joins TRBV4-3 to TRBJ2-7, with D possibly matching TRBD1 (5 bases). Germline assignment: CDR1 LGHNA and CDR2 YSLEER. V dropped 4 bases and J dropped 2 bases, with 15 bases sitting between them. The length of the CDR3 is 15 residues. This CDR3 is CASSRSLGEPYEQYF. The DNA for the CDR3 is TGCGCCAGCAGCCGTTCCCTAGGGGAACCCTACGAGCAGTACTTC.

This chain links TRBV5-1 with TRBJ2-5; 8 bases line up with TRBD2. Losses at the gene ends were 5 bases for V and 1 base for J; bases not matched to a gene: 10. Per germline, CDR1 SGHRS and CDR2 YFSETQ. The CDR3 is 16 residues long. The CDR3 spells CASRAESGSPQETQYF. DNA for the CDR3: TGCGCCAGCAGAGCAGAAAGCGGGAGCCCCCAAGAGACCCAGTACTTC.

CDR3 nucleotide sequence: TGTGCCAGCAACCCCGGACAGGGAGGGCGAAACACCATATATTTT. Protein product: CASNPGQGGRNTIYF. The rearrangement joins TRBV9 to TRBJ1-3, with 8 bases identical to TRBD1. V was pared by 6 bases and J by 5 bases, with 10 bases of the junction left unmatched. The V gene's germline CDR1 is SGDLS and CDR2 YYNGEE. CDR3 size: 15 residues.

As to this clone: The sample contains more than one DNA sequence encoding this CDR3. The chain is built from TRBV30 and TRBJ1-1; possibly TRBD1 for D (6 bases). CDR1 is GTSNPN, CDR2 SVGIG, per germline (reference sequence). V was clipped by 0 bases and J by 3 bases, with 8 bases between them. The CDR3 contains 13 residues. The CDR3 loop reads CAWSVGGDTEAFF. Written as DNA, the CDR3 is TGTGCCTGGAGTGTAGGGGGGGACACTGAAGCTTTCTTT.

The chain recombines TRBV7-3 with TRBJ2-3; maybe TRBD1 (5 bases). Germline assignment: CDR1 SGHTA and CDR2 FQGTGA. The CDR3 is made up of 18 amino acids. V dropped 1 base and J dropped 0 bases, with 17 bases sitting between them. CDR3: CASSLRIGTGKSTDTQYF. CDR3 bases: TGTGCCAGCAGCTTAAGGATCGGCACAGGTAAAAGCACAGATACGCAGTATTTT.

The chain couples TRBV5-6 to TRBJ1-1; no definite D call. CDR1 and CDR2 (germline): SGHDT, YYEEEE. The CDR3 covers 14 residues. The V end lost 0 bases, the J end lost 7 bases, and 13 bases lay between the germline ends. The DNA for the CDR3 is TGTGCCAGCAGCTTGGCCTCCTCGACCAGTGAAGCTTTCTTT. Its protein product is CASSLASSTSEAFF.

The V call is TRBV11-2, the J call TRBJ2-3; TRBD2 agrees at 9 bases. This CDR3 region has 17 residues. The germline gives CDR1 SGHAT, CDR2 FQNNGV. J gave up 6 bases and V 1 base, and 11 bases lay outside the gene matches. CDR3 protein: CASSLAPAGGLGDTQYF. CDR3 in DNA: TGTGCCAGCAGCTTAGCCCCTGCGGGGGGGTTGGGGGATACGCAGTATTTT.

The chain uses TRBV9 and TRBJ1-2, with a weak D call TRBD1 (5 bases). This CDR3 contains 16 residues. Per germline, CDR1 SGDLS and CDR2 YYNGEE. The germline V and J ends were trimmed by 0 bases and 7 bases, with 19 bases remaining between them. This CDR3 is CASSVATGDRVSGYTF. CDR3 coding DNA: TGTGCCAGCAGCGTAGCTACGGGGGACCGGGTGAGTGGCTACACCTTC. The complete variable domain, with remaining parts taken from reference TRBV9 and TRBJ1-2, reads DSGVTQTPKHLITATGQRVTLRCSPRSGDLSVYWYQQSLDQGLQFLIQYYNGEERAKGNILERFSAQQFPDLHSELNLSSLELGDSALYFCASSVATGDRVSGYTFGSGTRLTVV.

The chain links TRBV7-9 to TRBJ2-5; unclear D gene. The germline V and J ends were trimmed by 1 base and 0 bases, with 6 bases remaining between them. Germline-derived CDR1 and CDR2 are SEHNR and FQNEAQ (reference sequence). The CDR3 loop spans 14 amino acids. This CDR3 is CASSLGPDQETQYF. Written as DNA, the CDR3 is TGTGCCAGCAGCTTAGGCCCGGACCAAGAGACCCAGTACTTC.

The chain employs TRBV6-1 and TRBJ2-7; no clear D. The CDR3 consists of 15 residues. Trimming left V 4 bases short and J 2 bases short, with 15 bases between. Germline V gives CDR1 MNHNS, CDR2 SASEGT. The CDR3 region has the DNA TGTGCCAGCAGTGCCGACCCCTCGGCGGCCTACGAGCAGTACTTC. The encoded protein is CASSADPSAAYEQYF.

The chain couples TRBV10-2 to TRBJ1-3; 7 bases line up with TRBD1. The CDR3 is 21 residues long. Germline V gene sequence: CDR1 WSHSY, CDR2 SAAADI. Trimming cost V 3 bases and J 0 bases; bases outside gene matches: 20. CDR3 in amino acids: CASSDAPGQLTLDNSGNTIYF. CDR3 in DNA: TGCGCCAGCAGTGACGCCCCGGGACAGCTAACCCTAGACAACTCTGGAAACACCATATATTTT.

The chain has TRBV14 and TRBJ1-2; weak D call: TRBD1 (5 bases). V gave up 1 base and J gave up 7 bases, with 7 bases separating them. The CDR3 is 12 residues long. Germline lookup yields CDR1 SGHDN and CDR2 FVKESK. The CDR3 DNA sequence: TGTGCCAGCAGCCAAGTTCAGGGTGGCTACACCTTC. Protein: CASSQVQGGYTF.

V usage is TRBV4-1 and J usage is TRBJ1-3; D is undetermined. This CDR3 comprises 16 residues. Germline values: CDR1 MGHRA, CDR2 YSYEKL. V gave up 0 bases and J gave up 6 bases, with 15 bases separating them. The CDR3 reads CASSQERALDENTIYF. In nucleotides, the CDR3 is TGCGCCAGCAGCCAAGAACGGGCTTTAGATGAAAACACCATATATTTT.

This clone has just one count. The genes are TRBV7-9 and TRBJ1-1; D unclear. V lost 5 bases and J 0 bases, leaving 10 bases between the germline ends. CDR1 and CDR2 (germline): SEHNR, FQNEAQ (reference sequence). The CDR3 sequence is 14 residues long. Here the CDR3 reads CASSLAGLNTEAFF. The CDR3 DNA reads TGTGCCAGCAGCCTTGCGGGCCTGAACACTGAAGCTTTCTTT.

The chain employs TRBV9 and TRBJ1-6; the D is unclear. The CDR3 runs 15 residues. The V gene's germline CDR1 is SGDLS and CDR2 YYNGEE. V was pared by 0 bases and J by 7 bases, with 11 bases between. CDR3 sequence reads: CASSVEVVTNSPLHF. The CDR3 DNA is TGTGCCAGCAGCGTAGAGGTAGTCACCAATTCACCCCTCCACTTT. Full variable domain (rest looked up from reference TRBV9 and TRBJ1-6): DSGVTQTPKHLITATGQRVTLRCSPRSGDLSVYWYQQSLDQGLQFLIQYYNGEERAKGNILERFSAQQFPDLHSELNLSSLELGDSALYFCASSVEVVTNSPLHFGNGTRLTVT.

The chain combines TRBV11-2 with TRBJ2-7, with no clear D. The germline V and J ends were trimmed by 0 bases and 4 bases, with 10 bases remaining between them. Looked up from germline, CDR1 is SGHAT and CDR2 is FQNNGV. This CDR3 is 14 amino acids long. Here the CDR3 reads CASSLDQMAYEQYF. The CDR3 coding sequence is TGTGCCAGCAGCTTAGACCAAATGGCTTACGAGCAGTACTTC.

The V and J genes are TRBV27 and TRBJ2-1, with 10 nucleotides matching TRBD2. V shed 3 bases, J shed 1 base, and the junction held 3 bases outside the gene matches. Germline CDR1 is MNHEY and CDR2 is SMNVEV (reference sequence). CDR3 length equals 16 residues. The CDR3 sequence is CASSLSGGESYNEQFF. The CDR3 DNA follows: TGTGCCAGCAGTTTGAGCGGGGGGGAGTCCTACAATGAGCAGTTCTTC.

V is TRBV9 and J is TRBJ2-3, with D perhaps assigned TRBD1 or TRBD2 (5 bases each). With 3 bases removed from V and 6 bases from J, the gap between germline ends came to 14 bases. The germline V gene has CDR1 SGDLS and CDR2 YYNGEE. This CDR3 is 14 amino acids long. The CDR3 DNA sequence: TGTGCCAGCAGCGGCAGCTATGGGGACGATACGCAGTATTTT. The encoded protein is CASSGSYGDDTQYF. Based on the CDR3 plus reference TRBV9 and TRBJ2-3, the full variable domain is DSGVTQTPKHLITATGQRVTLRCSPRSGDLSVYWYQQSLDQGLQFLIQYYNGEERAKGNILERFSAQQFPDLHSELNLSSLELGDSALYFCASSGSYGDDTQYFGPGTRLTVL.

The chain carries TRBV27 and TRBJ2-7; D might be TRBD1 (6 bases). Between the trimmed V and J ends, which lost 3 bases and 5 bases, there was a span of 17 bases. Germline V CDR1 and CDR2: MNHEY, SMNVEV (reference sequence). The CDR3 extends over 15 amino acids. CDR3 nucleotides: TGTGCCAGCAGTTTCTACGGCAGGGACATCGACGAGCAGTACTTC. This sequence encodes CASSFYGRDIDEQYF.

Remarks on this clone: The germline gene is not matched at one end of the junction; a read error may be the cause. V and J are TRBV27 and TRBJ2-3, with 11 bases lining up with TRBD2. CDR3 length: 15 residues. Germline V lookup: CDR1 MNHEY, CDR2 SMNVEV (reference sequence). The DNA for the CDR3 is TGTGCCAGCAGTTCGGGGACTAGCGGCACATATACGCAGTATTTT. Residues: CASSSGTSGTYTQYF.

The chain has TRBV27 and TRBJ2-2, with D unclear. CDR3 size: 14 residues. CDR1 and CDR2 (germline): MNHEY, SMNVEV (reference sequence). The germline V and J ends were trimmed by 3 bases and 0 bases, with 5 bases remaining between them. CDR3 amino acids: CASSFYPNTGELFF. CDR3 coding DNA: TGTGCCAGCAGTTTTTATCCGAACACCGGGGAGCTGTTTTTT.

This chain connects TRBV5-1 to TRBJ2-7, with D unresolved. The CDR3 contains 13 residues. V was trimmed by 1 base and J by 0 bases, leaving 5 bases between them. From germline, CDR1 is SGHRS and CDR2 YFSETQ. CDR3 DNA: TGCGCCAGCAGCTTGTATGGCTCCTACGAGCAGTACTTC. The encoded protein is CASSLYGSYEQYF.

The chain links TRBV7-9 to TRBJ2-1; 9 bases match TRBD2. Germline CDR1 and CDR2: SEHNR and FQNEAQ (reference sequence). CDR3 length: 14 amino acids. The V and J ends lost 5 bases and 7 bases, in that order; junction bases with no gene match: 6. In nucleotides, the CDR3 is TGTGCCAGCAGCCAGGAGAGCGGGAGGAATGAGCAGTTCTTC. This encodes CASSQESGRNEQFF.

The genes are TRBV2 and TRBJ1-1; tentative D call: TRBD1 (5 bases). V gave up 3 bases and J gave up 4 bases, with 15 bases separating them. This CDR3 is 15 amino acids long. CDR1 and CDR2 (germline): SNHLY, FYNNEI. CDR3 sequence: CASSEGGEGLTEAFF. The CDR3 DNA is TGTGCCAGCAGTGAGGGTGGGGAGGGGCTCACTGAAGCTTTCTTT. The variable domain in full, with the rest retrieved from reference TRBV2 and TRBJ1-1, is EPEVTQTPSHQVTQMGQEVILRCVPISNHLYFYWYRQILGQKVEFLVSFYNNEISEKSEIFDDQFSVERPDGSNFTLKIRSTKLEDSAMYFCASSEGGEGLTEAFFGQGTRLTVV.

The chain carries TRBV13 and TRBJ1-3; D possibly corresponds to TRBD1 (6 bases). Deletions cut 0 bases from V and 0 bases from J, with 15 bases between. The CDR3 consists of 18 residues. Per germline, CDR1 PRHDT and CDR2 FYEKMQ (reference sequence). CDR3 loop: CASSLGRGALYSGNTIYF. DNA for the CDR3: TGTGCCAGCAGCTTAGGCCGGGGGGCCCTTTACTCTGGAAACACCATATATTTT.

The V and J genes are TRBV5-8 and TRBJ2-7, with D perhaps TRBD2 (6 bases). With 5 bases removed from V and 2 bases from J, the gap between germline ends came to 14 bases. Germline V gives CDR1 SGHTS, CDR2 YDEGEE. The CDR3 extends over 14 amino acids. Here the CDR3 reads CASRDVAVTYEQYF. The CDR3, as DNA: TGTGCCAGCAGGGATGTAGCGGTTACCTACGAGCAGTACTTC.

V is TRBV4-1 and J is TRBJ2-2; D is unclear. V lost 4 bases and J lost 0, with 3 bases in between. Germline V gives CDR1 MGHRA, CDR2 YSYEKL. The CDR3 is 13 amino acids. Written as DNA, the CDR3 is TGCGCCAGCAGCCCGACGAACACCGGGGAGCTGTTTTTT. As protein: CASSPTNTGELFF.

The chain recombines TRBV9 with TRBJ2-2; TRBD1 agrees at 7 bases. From germline, CDR1 is SGDLS and CDR2 YYNGEE. Trimming cost V 0 bases and J 3 bases; bases outside gene matches: 2. CDR3 length: 15 residues. The CDR3 loop is CASSVGQGDTGELFF. In DNA form, the CDR3 reads TGTGCCAGCAGCGTAGGGCAGGGGGACACCGGGGAGCTGTTTTTT.